Below, 5 T cell receptor beta chains from the same sample are listed, as sequenced in a study of blood T cell repertoires in COVID-19. Sequenced by immunoSEQ multiplex PCR; TCRdb stores in-frame clones only, minus some. The sample records about 230,000 clones, around 81% being singletons. The specimen was peripheral blood. Receptors originate from a man aged 45-65 years with active or convalescent COVID-19.

The DNA for the CDR3 is TGTGCCAGCAGACTAGGACAGCACACTGAAGCTTTCTTT. This sequence encodes CASRLGQHTEAFF. J is TRBJ1-1 and V is TRBV4-2, with D tentatively TRBD1 (6 bases). The CDR3 is made up of 13 amino acids. V was trimmed by 6 bases and J by 3 bases, leaving 11 bases between them. Germline CDR1 LGHNA, CDR2 YNFKEQ.

The chain uses TRBV30 and TRBJ1-3; the D is unclear. Germline lookup yields CDR1 GTSNPN and CDR2 SVGIG (reference sequence). This CDR3 has 13 amino acids. Trimming stripped 2 bases from V and 8 bases from J, with 13 bases between. The CDR3 sequence is CAWSFGTPDTIYF. The DNA for the CDR3 is TGTGCCTGGAGTTTTGGTACCCCGGACACCATATATTTT. The full variable domain, in which reference TRBV30 and TRBJ1-3 provide the parts outside the CDR3, is SQTIHQWPATLVQPVGSPLSLECTVEGTSNPNLYWYRQAAGRGLQLLFYSVGIGQISSEVPQNLSASRPQDRQFILSSKKLLLSDSGFYLCAWSFGTPDTIYFGEGSWLTVV.

The V and J genes are TRBV4-1 and TRBJ2-7; TRBD1 might be the D (8 bases). CDR1 is MGHRA, CDR2 YSYEKL, per germline. With 4 bases removed from V and 5 bases from J, the gap between germline ends came to 21 bases. The CDR3 is made up of 16 amino acids. The CDR3 sequence is CASSPRFVTGGDEQYF. The CDR3 nucleotides read TGCGCCAGCAGCCCCCGGTTCGTCACAGGGGGGGACGAGCAGTACTTC.

The rearrangement links TRBV24-1 to TRBJ2-1, with TRBD1 matching over 10 bases. The CDR3 consists of 14 residues. Germline CDR1 and CDR2: KGHDR and SFDVKD. The V gene end was trimmed by 3 bases and the J gene end by 8 bases; junction bases not matched to a gene: 3. The DNA for the CDR3 is TGTGCCACCAGTGATCAGACAGGGGGCGATGAGCAGTTCTTC. This codes for CATSDQTGGDEQFF.

The rearrangement joins TRBV19 to TRBJ2-3; the D gene is possibly TRBD1 (5 bases). The CDR3 extends over 13 amino acids. V shed 10 bases and J shed 0 bases, with 11 bases lying between them. Germline CDR1 reads LNHDA; CDR2 reads SQIVND (reference sequence). CDR3 region: CATRVGSTDTQYF. Here the CDR3 DNA reads TGTGCCACCAGGGTGGGGAGCACAGATACGCAGTATTTT.